The clone carrying this T cell receptor beta chain turned up a few times. Full-length variable regions came from constant-region reverse primers plus semi-nested Nested Universal Primer A PCR. TCRdb analysed the 5' RACE reads with MiXCR anew, one entry per CDR3 protein. Altogether tens of thousands of distinct CDR3 sequences are present, less than 35% being singletons, with the ten largest covering about 3.9%. The CDR3 loop spans 16 amino acids. CDR1 and CDR2 (germline): MNHNS, SASEGT. Trimming removed 0 bases at V and 0 bases at J, with 12 bases between. This TCR was sampled from a female donor with breast cancer. The sample taken for sequencing was memory CD4+ T cells sorted from a lymph node. Sample subset: memory CD4+ T cells, CD4+CD45RO+CD25-. The rearrangement joins TRBV6-1 to TRBJ2-7, with D possibly being TRBD1 (5 bases). The CDR3 coding sequence is TGTGCCAGCAGTGAAGCTAAAGGGGTACCCTCCTACGAGCAGTACTTC. This gives the protein CASSEAKGVPSYEQYF.